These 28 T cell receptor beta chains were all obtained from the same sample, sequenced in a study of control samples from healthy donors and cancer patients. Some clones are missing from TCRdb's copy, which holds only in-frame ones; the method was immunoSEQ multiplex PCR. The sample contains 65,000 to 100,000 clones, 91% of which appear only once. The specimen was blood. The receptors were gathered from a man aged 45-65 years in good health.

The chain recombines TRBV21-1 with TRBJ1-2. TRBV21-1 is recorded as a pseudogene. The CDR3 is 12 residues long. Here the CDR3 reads CHRGFREWGYTF. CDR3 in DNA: TGTCATCGGGGATTTCGGGAATGGGGCTACACCTTC.

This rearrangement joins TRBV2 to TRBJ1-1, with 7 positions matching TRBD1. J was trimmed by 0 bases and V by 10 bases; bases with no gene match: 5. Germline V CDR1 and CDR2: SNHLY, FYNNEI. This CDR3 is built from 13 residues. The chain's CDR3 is CATRQGLNTEAFF. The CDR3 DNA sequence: TGTGCCACGCGACAGGGACTGAACACTGAAGCTTTCTTT.

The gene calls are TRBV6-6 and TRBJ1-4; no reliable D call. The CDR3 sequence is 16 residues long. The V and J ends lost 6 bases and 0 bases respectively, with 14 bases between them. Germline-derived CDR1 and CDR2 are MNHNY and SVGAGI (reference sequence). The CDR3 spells CASSTGPGATNEKLFF. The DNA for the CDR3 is TGTGCCAGCAGCACCGGGCCGGGTGCAACTAATGAAAAACTGTTTTTT.

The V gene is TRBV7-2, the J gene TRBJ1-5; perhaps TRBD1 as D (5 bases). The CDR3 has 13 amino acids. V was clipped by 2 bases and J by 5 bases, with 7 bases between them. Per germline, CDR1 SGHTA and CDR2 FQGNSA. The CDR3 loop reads CASSLLGDQPQHF. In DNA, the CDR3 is TGTGCCAGCAGCTTATTGGGGGATCAGCCCCAGCATTTT.

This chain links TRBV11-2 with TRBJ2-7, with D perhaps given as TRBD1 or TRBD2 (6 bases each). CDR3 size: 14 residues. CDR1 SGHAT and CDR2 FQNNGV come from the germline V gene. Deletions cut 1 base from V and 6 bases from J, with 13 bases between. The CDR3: CASSLAGGTSEQYF. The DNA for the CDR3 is TGTGCCAGCAGCTTAGCCGGGGGCACGAGCGAGCAGTACTTC.

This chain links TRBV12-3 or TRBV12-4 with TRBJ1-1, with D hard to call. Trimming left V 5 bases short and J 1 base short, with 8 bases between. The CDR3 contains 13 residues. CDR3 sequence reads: CASSHRQNTEAFF. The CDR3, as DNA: TGTGCCAGCAGTCACCGACAGAACACTGAAGCTTTCTTT.

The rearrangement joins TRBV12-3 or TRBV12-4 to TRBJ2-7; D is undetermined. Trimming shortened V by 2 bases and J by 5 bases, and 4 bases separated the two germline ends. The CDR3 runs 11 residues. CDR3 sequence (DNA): TGTGCCAGCAGTTTACGGGACGAGCAGTACTTC. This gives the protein CASSLRDEQYF.

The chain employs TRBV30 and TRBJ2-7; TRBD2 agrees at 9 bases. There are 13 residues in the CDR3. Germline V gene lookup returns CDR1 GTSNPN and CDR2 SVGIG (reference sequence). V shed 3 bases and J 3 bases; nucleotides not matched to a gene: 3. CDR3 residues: CAWRSGGYYEQYF. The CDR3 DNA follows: TGTGCCTGGAGGAGCGGGGGGTACTACGAGCAGTACTTC.

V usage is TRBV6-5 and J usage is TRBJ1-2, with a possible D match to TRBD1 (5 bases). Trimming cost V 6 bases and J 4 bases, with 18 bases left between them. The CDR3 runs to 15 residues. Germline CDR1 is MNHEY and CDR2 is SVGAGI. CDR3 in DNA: TGTGCCAGCAGCCGCGAGGGGCAGGGAACCTATGGCTACACCTTC. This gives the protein CASSREGQGTYGYTF.

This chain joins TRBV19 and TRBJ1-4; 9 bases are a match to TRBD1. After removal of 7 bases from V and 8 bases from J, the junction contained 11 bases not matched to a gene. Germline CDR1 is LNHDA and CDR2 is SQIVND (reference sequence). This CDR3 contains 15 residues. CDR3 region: CASNPSQGAKEKLFF. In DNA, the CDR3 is TGTGCCAGTAACCCCTCACAGGGGGCAAAAGAAAAACTGTTTTTT.

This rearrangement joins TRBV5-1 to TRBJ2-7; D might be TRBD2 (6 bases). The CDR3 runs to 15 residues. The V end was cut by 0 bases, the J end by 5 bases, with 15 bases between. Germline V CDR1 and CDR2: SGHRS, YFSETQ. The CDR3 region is CASSLAGSAQNEQYF. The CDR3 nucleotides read TGCGCCAGCAGCTTGGCCGGGAGTGCCCAGAACGAGCAGTACTTC.

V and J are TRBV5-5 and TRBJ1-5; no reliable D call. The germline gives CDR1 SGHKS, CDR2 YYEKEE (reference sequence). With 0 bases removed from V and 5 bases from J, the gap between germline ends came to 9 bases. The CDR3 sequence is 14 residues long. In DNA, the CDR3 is TGTGCCAGCAGCTTGGCGATTCGAGATCAGCCCCAGCATTTT. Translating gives CASSLAIRDQPQHF. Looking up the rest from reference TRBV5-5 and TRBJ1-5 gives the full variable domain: DAGVTQSPTHLIKTRGQQVTLRCSPISGHKSVSWYQQVLGQGPQFIFQYYEKEERGRGNFPDRFSARQFPNYSSELNVNALLLGDSALYLCASSLAIRDQPQHFGDGTRLSIL.

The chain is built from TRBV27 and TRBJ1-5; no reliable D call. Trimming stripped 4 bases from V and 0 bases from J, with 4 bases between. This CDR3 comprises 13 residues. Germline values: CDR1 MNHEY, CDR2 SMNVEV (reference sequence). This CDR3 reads CASSWGSNQPQHF. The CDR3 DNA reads TGTGCCAGCAGTTGGGGTAGCAATCAGCCCCAGCATTTT.

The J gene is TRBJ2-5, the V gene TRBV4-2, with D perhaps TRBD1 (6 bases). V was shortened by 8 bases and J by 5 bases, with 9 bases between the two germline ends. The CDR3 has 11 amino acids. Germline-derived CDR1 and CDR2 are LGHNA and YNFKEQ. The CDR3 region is CASGGLETQYF. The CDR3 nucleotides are TGTGCCAGCGGGGGCTTGGAGACCCAGTACTTC.

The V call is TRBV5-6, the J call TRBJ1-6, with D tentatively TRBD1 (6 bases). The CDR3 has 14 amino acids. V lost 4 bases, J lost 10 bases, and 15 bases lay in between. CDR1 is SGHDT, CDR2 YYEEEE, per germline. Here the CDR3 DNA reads TGTGCCAGCAGCACTGGACAAGGGGGGTCACCCCTCCACTTT. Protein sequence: CASSTGQGGSPLHF.

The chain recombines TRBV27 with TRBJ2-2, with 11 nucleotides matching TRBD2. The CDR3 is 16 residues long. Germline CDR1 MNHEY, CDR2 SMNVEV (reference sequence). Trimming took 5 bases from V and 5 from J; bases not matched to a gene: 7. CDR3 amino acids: CASSPTSGGRTGELFF. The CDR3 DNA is TGTGCCAGCAGTCCAACTAGCGGGGGCCGGACCGGGGAGCTGTTTTTT.

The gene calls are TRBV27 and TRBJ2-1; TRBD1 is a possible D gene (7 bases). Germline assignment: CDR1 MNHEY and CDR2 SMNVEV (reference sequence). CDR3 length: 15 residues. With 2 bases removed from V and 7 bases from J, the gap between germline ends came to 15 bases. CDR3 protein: CASSLMRQGGNEQFF. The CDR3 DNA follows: TGTGCCAGCAGTTTAATGAGGCAGGGGGGTAATGAGCAGTTCTTC.

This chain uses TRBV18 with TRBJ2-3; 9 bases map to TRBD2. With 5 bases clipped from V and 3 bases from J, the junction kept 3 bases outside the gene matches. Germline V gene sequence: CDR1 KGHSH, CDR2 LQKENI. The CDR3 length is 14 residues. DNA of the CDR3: TGTGCCAGCTCAGCGGGGGGGAAGACAGATACGCAGTATTTT. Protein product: CASSAGGKTDTQYF.

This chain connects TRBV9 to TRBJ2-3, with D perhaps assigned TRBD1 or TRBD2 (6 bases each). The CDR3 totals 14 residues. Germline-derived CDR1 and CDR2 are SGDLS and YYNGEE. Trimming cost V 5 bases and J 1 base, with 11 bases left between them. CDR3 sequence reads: CASREGGRTDTQYF. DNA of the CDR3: TGTGCCAGCAGGGAGGGGGGACGCACAGATACGCAGTATTTT.

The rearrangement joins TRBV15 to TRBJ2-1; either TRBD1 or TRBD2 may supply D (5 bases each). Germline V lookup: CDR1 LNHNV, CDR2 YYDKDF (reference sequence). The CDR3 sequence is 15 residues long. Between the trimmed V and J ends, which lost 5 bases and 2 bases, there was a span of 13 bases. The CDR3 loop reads CATSRDGTAYNEQFF. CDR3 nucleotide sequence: TGTGCCACCAGCCGCGACGGGACCGCCTACAATGAGCAGTTCTTC.

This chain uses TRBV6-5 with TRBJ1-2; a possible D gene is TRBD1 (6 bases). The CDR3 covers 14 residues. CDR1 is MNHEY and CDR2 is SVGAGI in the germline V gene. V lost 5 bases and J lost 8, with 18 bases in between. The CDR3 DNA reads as TGTGCCAGCAGTCCTGGGGGGGGGCTAGAGGGCTACACCTTC. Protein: CASSPGGGLEGYTF.

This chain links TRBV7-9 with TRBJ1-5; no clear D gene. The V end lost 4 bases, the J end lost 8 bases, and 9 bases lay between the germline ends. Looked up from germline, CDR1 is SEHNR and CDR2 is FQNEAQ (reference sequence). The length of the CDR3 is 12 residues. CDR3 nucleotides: TGTGCCAGCAGCTACTATGAGAAGCCCCAGCATTTT. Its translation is CASSYYEKPQHF. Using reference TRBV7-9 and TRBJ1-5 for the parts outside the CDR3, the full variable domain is DTGVSQNPRHKITKRGQNVTFRCDPISEHNRLYWYRQTLGQGPEFLTYFQNEAQLEKSRLLSDRFSAERPKGSFSTLEIQRTEQGDSAMYLCASSYYEKPQHFGDGTRLSIL.

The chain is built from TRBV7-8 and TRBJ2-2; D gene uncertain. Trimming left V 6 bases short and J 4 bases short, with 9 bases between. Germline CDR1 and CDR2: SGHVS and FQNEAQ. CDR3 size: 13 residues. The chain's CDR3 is CASRPQATGELFF. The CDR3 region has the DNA TGTGCCAGCAGGCCTCAGGCCACCGGGGAGCTGTTTTTT.

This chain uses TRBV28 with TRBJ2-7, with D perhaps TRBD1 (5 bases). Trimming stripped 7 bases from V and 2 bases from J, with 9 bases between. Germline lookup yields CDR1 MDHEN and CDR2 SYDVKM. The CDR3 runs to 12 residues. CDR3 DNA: TGTGCCAGCACTCAAGGGGCCTACGAGCAGTACTTC. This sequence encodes CASTQGAYEQYF.

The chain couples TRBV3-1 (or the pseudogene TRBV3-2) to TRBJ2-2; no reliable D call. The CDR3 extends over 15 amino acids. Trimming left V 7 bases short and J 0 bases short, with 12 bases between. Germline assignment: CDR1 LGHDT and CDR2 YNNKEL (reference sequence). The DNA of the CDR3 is TGTGCCAGCACCGCAGGTCGAACGAACACCGGGGAGCTGTTTTTT. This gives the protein CASTAGRTNTGELFF.

CDR3 amino acids: CASSHVRGGQPQHF. The CDR3 DNA sequence: TGTGCCAGCAGCCATGTGCGGGGAGGTCAGCCCCAGCATTTT. The chain couples TRBV6-2 or TRBV6-3 to TRBJ1-5, with no clear D. This CDR3 is built from 14 residues. The V gene's germline CDR1 is MNHEY and CDR2 SVGEGT. V was cut by 6 bases and J by 6 bases, with 15 bases left in between.

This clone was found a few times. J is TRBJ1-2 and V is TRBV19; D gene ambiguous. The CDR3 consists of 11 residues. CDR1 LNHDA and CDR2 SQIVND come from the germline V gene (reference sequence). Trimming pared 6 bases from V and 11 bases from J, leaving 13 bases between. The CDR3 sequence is CASRFEGGYTF. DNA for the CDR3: TGTGCCAGTAGATTCGAGGGCGGATACACCTTC.

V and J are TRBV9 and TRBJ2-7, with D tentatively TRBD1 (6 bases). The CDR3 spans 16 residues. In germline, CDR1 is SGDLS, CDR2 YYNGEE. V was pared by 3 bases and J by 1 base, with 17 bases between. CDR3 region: CASSAQGTTPSYEQYF. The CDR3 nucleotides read TGTGCCAGCAGCGCCCAAGGGACAACCCCTTCCTACGAGCAGTACTTC.